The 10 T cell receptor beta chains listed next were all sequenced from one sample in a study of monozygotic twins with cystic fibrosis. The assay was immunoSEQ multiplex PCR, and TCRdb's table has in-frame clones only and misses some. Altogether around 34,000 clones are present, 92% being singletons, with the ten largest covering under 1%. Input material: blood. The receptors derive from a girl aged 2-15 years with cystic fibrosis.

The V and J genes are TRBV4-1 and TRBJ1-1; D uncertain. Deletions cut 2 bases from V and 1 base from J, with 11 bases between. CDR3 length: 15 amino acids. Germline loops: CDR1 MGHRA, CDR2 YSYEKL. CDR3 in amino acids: CASSQMTSKNTEAFF. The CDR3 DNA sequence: TGCGCCAGCAGCCAAATGACGTCGAAGAACACTGAAGCTTTCTTT.

The CDR3 loop is CASSPQGGGGEQYF. The CDR3 nucleotides read TGTGCCAGCTCACCACAGGGAGGAGGAGGCGAGCAGTACTTC. This chain uses TRBV18 with TRBJ2-7; D is possibly TRBD2 (6 bases). Germline lookup yields CDR1 KGHSH and CDR2 LQKENI. The CDR3 is made up of 14 amino acids. V shed 1 base and J shed 6 bases, with 13 bases lying between them.

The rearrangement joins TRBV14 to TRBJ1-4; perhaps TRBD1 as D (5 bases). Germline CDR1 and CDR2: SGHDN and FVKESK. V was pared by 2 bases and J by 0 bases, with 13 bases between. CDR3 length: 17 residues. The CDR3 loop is CASSQRVGAATNEKLFF. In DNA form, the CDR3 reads TGTGCCAGCAGCCAAAGAGTAGGGGCGGCAACTAATGAAAAACTGTTTTTT.

The CDR3 reads CASSQVGSYWVVYTF. CDR3 nucleotides: TGCGCCAGCAGCCAAGTTGGCAGCTACTGGGTCGTCTACACCTTC. This chain uses TRBV4-1 with TRBJ1-2; D unclear. CDR3 length equals 15 residues. Trimming cost V 1 base and J 10 bases, with 19 bases left between them. CDR1 is MGHRA and CDR2 is YSYEKL in the germline V gene.

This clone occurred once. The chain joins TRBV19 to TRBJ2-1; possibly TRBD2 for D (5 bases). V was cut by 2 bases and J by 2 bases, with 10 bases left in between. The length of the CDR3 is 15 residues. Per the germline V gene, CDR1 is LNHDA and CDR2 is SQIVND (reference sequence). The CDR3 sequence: CASSISPGTYNEQFF. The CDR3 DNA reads TGTGCCAGTAGTATAAGTCCGGGAACCTACAATGAGCAGTTCTTC.

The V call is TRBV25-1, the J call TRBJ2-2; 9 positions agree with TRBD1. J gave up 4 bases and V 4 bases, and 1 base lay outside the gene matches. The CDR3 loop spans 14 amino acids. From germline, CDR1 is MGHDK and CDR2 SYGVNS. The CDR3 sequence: CASSGTGATGELFF. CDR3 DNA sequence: TGTGCCAGCAGTGGGACAGGGGCCACCGGGGAGCTGTTTTTT.

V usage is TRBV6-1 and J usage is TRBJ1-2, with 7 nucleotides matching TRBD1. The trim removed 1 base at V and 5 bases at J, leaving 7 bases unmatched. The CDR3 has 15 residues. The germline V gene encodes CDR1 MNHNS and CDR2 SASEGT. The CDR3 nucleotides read TGTGCCAGCAGTGAAGAGGATGGGACAGCGTATGGCTACACCTTC. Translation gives CASSEEDGTAYGYTF.

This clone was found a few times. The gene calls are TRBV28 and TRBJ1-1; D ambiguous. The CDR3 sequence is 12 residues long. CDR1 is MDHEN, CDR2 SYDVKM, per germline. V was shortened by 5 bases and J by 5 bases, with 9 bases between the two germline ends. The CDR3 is CASSTDLTEAFF. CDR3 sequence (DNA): TGTGCCAGCAGTACGGACTTGACTGAAGCTTTCTTT.

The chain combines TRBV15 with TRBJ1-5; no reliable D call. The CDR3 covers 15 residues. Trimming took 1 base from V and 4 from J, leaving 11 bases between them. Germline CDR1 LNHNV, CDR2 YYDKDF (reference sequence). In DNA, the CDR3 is TGTGCCACCAGCAGAGTGGAGCAGGTTAATCAGCCCCAGCATTTT. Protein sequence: CATSRVEQVNQPQHF.

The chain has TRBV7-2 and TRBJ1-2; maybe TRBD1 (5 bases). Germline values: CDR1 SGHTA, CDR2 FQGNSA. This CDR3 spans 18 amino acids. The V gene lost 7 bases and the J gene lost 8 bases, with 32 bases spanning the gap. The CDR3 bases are TGTGCCAGCACCTGGAGGACTCCGGATACGGGGGTGGTTGAGGGCTACACCTTC. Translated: CASTWRTPDTGVVEGYTF. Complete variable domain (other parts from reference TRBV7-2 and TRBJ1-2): GAGVSQSPSNKVTEKGKDVELRCDPISGHTALYWYRQSLGQGLEFLIYFQGNSAPDKSGLPSDRFSAERTGGSVSTLTIQRTQQEDSAVYLCASTWRTPDTGVVEGYTFGSGTRLTVV.